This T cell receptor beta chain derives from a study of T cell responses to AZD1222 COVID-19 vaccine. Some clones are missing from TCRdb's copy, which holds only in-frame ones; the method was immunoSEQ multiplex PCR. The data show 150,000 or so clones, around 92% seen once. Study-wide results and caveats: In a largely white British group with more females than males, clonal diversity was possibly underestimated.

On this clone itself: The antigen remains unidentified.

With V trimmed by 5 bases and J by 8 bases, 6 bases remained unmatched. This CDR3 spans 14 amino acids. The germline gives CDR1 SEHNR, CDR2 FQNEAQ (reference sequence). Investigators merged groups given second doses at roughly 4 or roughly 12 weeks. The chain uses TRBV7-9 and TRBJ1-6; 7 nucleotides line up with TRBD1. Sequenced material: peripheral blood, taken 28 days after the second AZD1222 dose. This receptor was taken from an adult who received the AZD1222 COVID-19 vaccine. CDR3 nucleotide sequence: TGTGCCAGCAGCCAGGGGGACACCTATTCACCCCTCCACTTT. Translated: CASSQGDTYSPLHF.